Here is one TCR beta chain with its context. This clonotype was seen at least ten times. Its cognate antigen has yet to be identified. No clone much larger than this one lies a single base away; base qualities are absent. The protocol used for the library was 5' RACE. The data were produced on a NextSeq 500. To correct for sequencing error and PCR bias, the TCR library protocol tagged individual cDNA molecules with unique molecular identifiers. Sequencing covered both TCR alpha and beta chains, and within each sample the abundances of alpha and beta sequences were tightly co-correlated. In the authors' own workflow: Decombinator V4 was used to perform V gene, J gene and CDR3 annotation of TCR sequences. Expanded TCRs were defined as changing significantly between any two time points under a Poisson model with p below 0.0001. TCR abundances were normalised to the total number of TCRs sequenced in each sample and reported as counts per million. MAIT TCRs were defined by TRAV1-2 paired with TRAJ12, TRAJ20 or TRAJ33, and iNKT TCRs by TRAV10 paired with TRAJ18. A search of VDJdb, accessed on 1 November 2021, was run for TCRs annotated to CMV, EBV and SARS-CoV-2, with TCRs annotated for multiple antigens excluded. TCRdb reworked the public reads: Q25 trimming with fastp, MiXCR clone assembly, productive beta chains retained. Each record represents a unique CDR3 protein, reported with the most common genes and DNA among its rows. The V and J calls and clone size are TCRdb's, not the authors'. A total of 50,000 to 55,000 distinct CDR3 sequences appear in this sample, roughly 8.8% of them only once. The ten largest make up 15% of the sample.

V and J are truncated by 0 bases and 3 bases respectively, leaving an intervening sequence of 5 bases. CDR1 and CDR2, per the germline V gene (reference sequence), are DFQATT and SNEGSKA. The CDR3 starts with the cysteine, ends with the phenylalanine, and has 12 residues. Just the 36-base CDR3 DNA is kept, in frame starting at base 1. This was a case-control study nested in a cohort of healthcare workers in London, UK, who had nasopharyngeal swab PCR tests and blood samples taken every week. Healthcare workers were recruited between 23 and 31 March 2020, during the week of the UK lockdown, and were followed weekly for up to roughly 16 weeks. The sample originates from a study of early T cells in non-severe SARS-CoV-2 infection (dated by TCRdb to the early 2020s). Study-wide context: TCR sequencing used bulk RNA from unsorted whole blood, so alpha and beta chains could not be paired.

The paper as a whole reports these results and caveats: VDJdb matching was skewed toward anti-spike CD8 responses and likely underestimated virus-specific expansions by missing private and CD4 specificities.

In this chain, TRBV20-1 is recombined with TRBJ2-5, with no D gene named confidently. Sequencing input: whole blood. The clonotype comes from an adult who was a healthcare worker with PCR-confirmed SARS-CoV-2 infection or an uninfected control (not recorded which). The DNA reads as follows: TGCAGTGCTAGAGAGGGGAAAGAGACCCAGTACTTC. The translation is CSAREGKETQYF.